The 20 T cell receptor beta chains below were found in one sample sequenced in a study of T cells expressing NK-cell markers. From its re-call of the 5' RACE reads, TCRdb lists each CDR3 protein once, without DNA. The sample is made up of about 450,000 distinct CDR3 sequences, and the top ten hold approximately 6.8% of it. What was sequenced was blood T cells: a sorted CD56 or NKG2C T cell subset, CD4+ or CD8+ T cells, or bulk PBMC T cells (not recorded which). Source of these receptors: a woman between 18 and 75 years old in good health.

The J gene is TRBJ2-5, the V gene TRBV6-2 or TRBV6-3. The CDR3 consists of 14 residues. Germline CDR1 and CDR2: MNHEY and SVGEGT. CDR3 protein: CASSYTGEQETQYF.

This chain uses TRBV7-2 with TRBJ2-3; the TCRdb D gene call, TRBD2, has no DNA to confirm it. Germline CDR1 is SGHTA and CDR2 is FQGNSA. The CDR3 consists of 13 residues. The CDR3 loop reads CASRRGYTDTQYF.

The CDR3 loop is CASRTTNTPPYNEQFF. This chain uses TRBV6-2 or TRBV6-3 with TRBJ2-1; TCRdb indicates TRBD1, and absent DNA this call remains unverified. The germline CDR1 and CDR2 sequences are MNHEY and SVGEGT. The CDR3 sequence is 16 residues long.

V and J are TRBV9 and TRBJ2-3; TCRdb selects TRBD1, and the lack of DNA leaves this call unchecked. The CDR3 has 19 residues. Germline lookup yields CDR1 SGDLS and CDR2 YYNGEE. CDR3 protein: CASSVAGGRGPAVTDTQYF.

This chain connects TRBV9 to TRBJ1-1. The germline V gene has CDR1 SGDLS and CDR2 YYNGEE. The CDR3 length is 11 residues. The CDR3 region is CASGENTEAFF.

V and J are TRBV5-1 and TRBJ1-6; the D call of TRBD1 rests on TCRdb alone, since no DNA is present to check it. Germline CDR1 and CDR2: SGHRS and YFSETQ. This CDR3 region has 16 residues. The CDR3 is CASSSGPGEGKSPLHF.

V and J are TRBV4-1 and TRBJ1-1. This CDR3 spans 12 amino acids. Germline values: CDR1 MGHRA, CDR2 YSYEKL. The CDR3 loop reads CASYNWNTEAFF.

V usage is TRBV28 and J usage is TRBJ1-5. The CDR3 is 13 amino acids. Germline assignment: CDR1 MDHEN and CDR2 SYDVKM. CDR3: CASSLFGNQPQHF.

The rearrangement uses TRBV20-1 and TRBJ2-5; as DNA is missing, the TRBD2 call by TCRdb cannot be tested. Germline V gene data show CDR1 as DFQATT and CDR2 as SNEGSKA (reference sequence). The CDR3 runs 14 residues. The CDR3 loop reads CSAWALAGGETQYF.

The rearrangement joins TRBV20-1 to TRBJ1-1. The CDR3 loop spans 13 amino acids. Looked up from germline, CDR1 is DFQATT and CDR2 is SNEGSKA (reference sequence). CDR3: CSASGPEAWVAFF.

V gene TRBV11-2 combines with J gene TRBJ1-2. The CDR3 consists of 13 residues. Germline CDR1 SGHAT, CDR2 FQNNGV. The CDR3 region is CASSTNTGYGYTF.

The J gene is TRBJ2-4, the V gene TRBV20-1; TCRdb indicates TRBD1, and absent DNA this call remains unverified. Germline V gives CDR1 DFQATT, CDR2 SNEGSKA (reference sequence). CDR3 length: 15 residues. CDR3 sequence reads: CSARGPSLAKNIQYF.

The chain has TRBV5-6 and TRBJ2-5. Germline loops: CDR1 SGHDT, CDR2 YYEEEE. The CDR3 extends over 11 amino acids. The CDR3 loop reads CASSFTETQYF.

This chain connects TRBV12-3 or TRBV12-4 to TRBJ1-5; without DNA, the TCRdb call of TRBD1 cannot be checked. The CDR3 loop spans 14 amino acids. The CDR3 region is CASSILGANQPQHF.

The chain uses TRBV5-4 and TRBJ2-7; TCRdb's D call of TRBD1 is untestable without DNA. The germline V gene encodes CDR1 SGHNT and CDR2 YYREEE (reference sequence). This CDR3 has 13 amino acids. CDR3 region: CASSLETGSEQYF.

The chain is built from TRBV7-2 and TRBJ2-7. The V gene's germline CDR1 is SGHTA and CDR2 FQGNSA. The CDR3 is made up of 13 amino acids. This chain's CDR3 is CASSNRDLYEQYF. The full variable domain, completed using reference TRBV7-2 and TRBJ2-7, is GAGVSQSPSNKVTEKGKDVELRCDPISGHTALYWYRQSLGQGLEFLIYFQGNSAPDKSGLPSDRFSAERTGGSVSTLTIQRTQQEDSAVYLCASSNRDLYEQYFGPGTRLTVT.

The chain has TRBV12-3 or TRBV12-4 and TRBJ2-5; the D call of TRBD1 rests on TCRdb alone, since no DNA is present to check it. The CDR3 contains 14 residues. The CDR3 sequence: CASSLALTGETQYF.

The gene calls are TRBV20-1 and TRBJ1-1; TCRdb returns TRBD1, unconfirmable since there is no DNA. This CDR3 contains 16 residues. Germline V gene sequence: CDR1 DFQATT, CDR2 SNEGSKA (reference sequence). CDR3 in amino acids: CSARWAKRGGNTEAFF.

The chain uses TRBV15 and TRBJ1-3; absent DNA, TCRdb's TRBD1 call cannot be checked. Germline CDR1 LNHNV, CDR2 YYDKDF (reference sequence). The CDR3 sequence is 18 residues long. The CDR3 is CATSSRPGQLPSGNTIYF.

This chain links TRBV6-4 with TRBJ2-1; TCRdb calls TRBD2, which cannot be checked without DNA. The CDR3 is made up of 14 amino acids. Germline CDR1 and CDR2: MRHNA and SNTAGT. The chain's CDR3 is CASSDPTGGDEQFF.